This passage covers 5 T cell receptor beta chains from one sample sequenced in a study of shared clonotypes between healthy human individuals. Here immunoSEQ multiplex PCR was the method, and the copy in TCRdb shows in-frame clones only, minus some. The repertoire holds roughly 380,000 clones, with 90% to 97% as singletons. Input material: memory CD8+ T cells sorted from blood. This sample's subset: CD45RO+ cells pooled with CCR7-negative TemRA cells. These receptors were obtained from a man between 25 and 39 years old in good health.

V usage is TRBV28 and J usage is TRBJ2-2; TRBD1 matches at 7 bases. CDR1 is MDHEN and CDR2 is SYDVKM in the germline V gene. The CDR3 covers 12 residues. J gave up 6 bases and V 6 bases, and 1 base lay outside the gene matches. CDR3 protein: CASSGTAGELFF. The CDR3 DNA is TGTGCCAGCAGCGGGACAGCCGGGGAGCTGTTTTTT. Based on the CDR3 plus reference TRBV28 and TRBJ2-2, the full variable domain is DVKVTQSSRYLVKRTGEKVFLECVQDMDHENMFWYRQDPGLGLRLIYFSYDVKMKEKGDIPEGYSVSREKKERFSLILESASTNQTSMYLCASSGTAGELFFGEGSRLTVL.

This clone was seen a handful of times. V is TRBV28 and J is TRBJ1-2, with a tentative D call TRBD1 (6 bases). The CDR3 is made up of 12 amino acids. V was clipped by 3 bases and J by 4 bases, with 6 bases between them. Germline values: CDR1 MDHEN, CDR2 SYDVKM. The CDR3 nucleotides are TGTGCCAGCAGTTTGACAGGCTATGGCTACACCTTC. Amino acid sequence: CASSLTGYGYTF.

V gene TRBV30 combines with J gene TRBJ2-1; D unresolved. The V end was cut by 0 bases, the J end by 9 bases, with 9 bases between. The CDR3 has 12 amino acids. Germline V lookup: CDR1 GTSNPN, CDR2 SVGIG (reference sequence). In DNA, the CDR3 is TGTGCCTGGAGTGTCTCAGTTGCTGAGCAGTTCTTC. This translates into CAWSVSVAEQFF.

The V call is TRBV5-1, the J call TRBJ2-5, with 8 nucleotides matching TRBD2. The CDR3 is made up of 14 amino acids. Germline V CDR1 and CDR2: SGHRS, YFSETQ. With V trimmed by 8 bases and J by 2 bases, 8 bases remained unmatched. In nucleotides, the CDR3 is TGCGCCAGTTTCGCCGGGACTAGACAAGAGACCCAGTACTTC. The encoded protein is CASFAGTRQETQYF.

The V and J genes are TRBV5-1 and TRBJ2-7; tentatively, D is TRBD1 (6 bases). This CDR3 spans 15 amino acids. Per germline, CDR1 SGHRS and CDR2 YFSETQ. Trimming left V 1 base short and J 2 bases short, with 13 bases between. The CDR3 loop reads CASSLFGTSTYEQYF. CDR3 DNA sequence: TGCGCCAGCAGCTTGTTCGGGACATCTACCTACGAGCAGTACTTC.